This record concerns one T cell receptor (beta chain) sequence. The data originate from a study of shared clonotypes between healthy human individuals. The CDR3 covers 16 residues. Germline values: CDR1 SGHAT, CDR2 FQNNGV. The ends lost 3 bases at V and 6 bases at J; junction bases unmatched: 9. The data were produced by immunoSEQ multiplex PCR, yet TCRdb's version contains in-frame clones alone and is incomplete. The sample shows 500,000 or so clones, around 95% of them seen only once. The chain carries TRBV11-2 and TRBJ2-1, with 9 nucleotides matching TRBD2. The specimen sequenced was naive CD4+ T cells sorted from blood. Regarding subset: CD45RA+ positively selected. The receptor was isolated from a woman in her twenties or thirties in good health. CDR3 nucleotide sequence: TGTGCCAGCAGCTTCCCGGTAGCGGGAGTCCCCAATGAGCAGTTCTTC. The encoded protein is CASSFPVAGVPNEQFF.